These 30 T cell receptor beta chains came from one sample sequenced in a study of OX40 agonist ivuxolimab in advanced cancers. The receptor library was made with the immunoSEQ multiplex PCR assay. This immuneACCESS table, as held by TCRdb, lists in-frame sequences with V and J called but not all clones. Of the missing ones, under half trace to an unresolved V gene in checked studies; the others have no known cause. Within this sample are more than 30,000 clones, with 87% of them counted one time only. Roughly 27% of the sample is taken by the ten largest. Sample: CD4+ or CD8+ T cells sorted from blood, taken in a trial of the OX40 agonist ivuxolimab. The receptor source for this set is an adult with an advanced solid tumor such as melanoma, head and neck, liver or kidney cancer.

This chain joins TRBV29-1 and TRBJ1-5; D uncertain. Germline V gene lookup returns CDR1 SQVTM and CDR2 ANQGSEA. Between the trimmed V and J ends, which lost 5 bases and 10 bases, there was a span of 18 bases. The CDR3 runs 13 residues. The CDR3: CSVSAGSASPQHF. The CDR3 region has the DNA TGCAGCGTTTCCGCCGGGAGCGCATCTCCCCAGCATTTT.

The chain employs TRBV2 and TRBJ2-7; D tentatively fits TRBD1 or TRBD2 (6 bases each). The V gene lost 2 bases and the J gene lost 6 bases, with 14 bases spanning the gap. CDR1 SNHLY and CDR2 FYNNEI come from the germline V gene. This CDR3 is 14 amino acids long. The CDR3 DNA reads as TGTGCCAGCAGTGAAATTTCCAGGGGAGGCGAGCAGTACTTC. Translated: CASSEISRGGEQYF.

The chain employs TRBV28 and TRBJ1-2, with 9 bases that match TRBD1. Germline V gives CDR1 MDHEN, CDR2 SYDVKM. V was pared by 5 bases and J by 8 bases, with 6 bases of the junction left unmatched. The CDR3 covers 13 residues. CDR3 protein: CASSTGTGYGYTF. CDR3 nucleotides: TGTGCCAGCAGTACCGGGACAGGGTACGGCTACACCTTC.

The genes are TRBV5-4 and TRBJ2-3; 8 positions match TRBD2. V lost 2 bases, J lost 7 bases, and 6 bases stayed unmatched. Germline V gene sequence: CDR1 SGHNT, CDR2 YYREEE (reference sequence). The CDR3 length is 14 residues. Here the CDR3 DNA reads TGTGCCAGCAGCTTAGGGACTAGGTTTAATACGCAGTATTTT. It specifies CASSLGTRFNTQYF.

J is TRBJ2-1 and V is TRBV15, with 9 bases aligning to TRBD2. This CDR3 comprises 17 residues. Germline V gene data show CDR1 as LNHNV and CDR2 as YYDKDF (reference sequence). Germline trimming cut 0 bases from V and 3 bases from J; bases unmatched to any gene: 6. The CDR3 region is CATSRDTSGRIYNEQFF. CDR3 coding DNA: TGTGCCACCAGCAGAGATACCAGCGGGAGGATCTACAATGAGCAGTTCTTC.

The gene calls are TRBV6-6 and TRBJ1-2; D ambiguous. CDR3 length equals 14 residues. With 2 bases removed from V and 4 bases from J, the gap between germline ends came to 11 bases. From germline, CDR1 is MNHNY and CDR2 SVGAGI (reference sequence). CDR3 DNA sequence: TGTGCCAGCAGTTACCTAGATACGTTCTATGGCTACACCTTC. This gives the protein CASSYLDTFYGYTF.

The chain uses TRBV18 and TRBJ2-7; 10 positions agree with TRBD1. Germline V gene lookup returns CDR1 KGHSH and CDR2 LQKENI. The ends lost 3 bases at V and 1 base at J; junction bases unmatched: 3. This CDR3 spans 15 amino acids. CDR3 region: CASSPSGQGSYEQYF. CDR3 nucleotide sequence: TGTGCCAGCTCACCCTCGGGACAGGGGTCCTACGAGCAGTACTTC.

The chain is built from TRBV11-2 and TRBJ2-1, with D unresolved. Trimming pared 1 base from V and 0 bases from J, leaving 7 bases between. This CDR3 comprises 15 residues. CDR1 is SGHAT, CDR2 FQNNGV, per germline. This CDR3 reads CASSLVQSSYNEQFF. CDR3 nucleotides: TGTGCCAGCAGCTTAGTTCAGAGCTCCTACAATGAGCAGTTCTTC.

As concerns this clone: A junction end diverges from the germline sequence, so it may reflect a read error. The chain has TRBV5-4 and TRBJ2-3; no firm D call. CDR1 is SGHNT, CDR2 YYREEE, per germline (reference sequence). The CDR3 totals 12 residues. DNA for the CDR3: TGTGCCAGCAGCTTCCGGGCAGAGACGCAGTATTTT. It translates to CASSFRAETQYF.

The chain carries TRBV5-1 and TRBJ2-1, with a tentative D call TRBD2 (6 bases). Between the trimmed V and J ends, which lost 4 bases and 5 bases, there was a span of 19 bases. Germline V gene lookup returns CDR1 SGHRS and CDR2 YFSETQ. The CDR3 totals 16 residues. This CDR3 is CASSRLVTLFNNEQFF. The CDR3 nucleotides read TGCGCCAGCAGCAGACTAGTTACCCTCTTCAACAATGAGCAGTTCTTC.

The rearrangement links TRBV28 to TRBJ1-1; a possible D gene is TRBD1 (6 bases). Germline values: CDR1 MDHEN, CDR2 SYDVKM. This CDR3 has 14 amino acids. The V and J ends lost 3 bases and 11 bases respectively, with 19 bases between them. CDR3 loop: CASSFPGGARKAFF. CDR3 sequence (DNA): TGTGCCAGCAGTTTCCCGGGGGGGGCCCGAAAGGCTTTCTTT.

The chain has TRBV29-1 and TRBJ1-2; the D is unclear. Germline CDR1 reads SQVTM; CDR2 reads ANQGSEA. The CDR3 is made up of 14 amino acids. V was clipped by 7 bases and J by 6 bases, with 21 bases between them. CDR3: CSGRVEGRLDGYTF. CDR3 sequence (DNA): TGCAGCGGAAGAGTAGAGGGCAGGTTGGATGGCTACACCTTC.

This chain connects TRBV6-1 to TRBJ2-1, with 7 positions matching TRBD2. After removal of 2 bases from V and 1 base from J, the junction contained 8 bases not matched to a gene. Per germline, CDR1 MNHNS and CDR2 SASEGT. There are 17 residues in the CDR3. The DNA for the CDR3 is TGTGCCAGCAGTGAAAATAATGGGGGAGGGTCCTACAATGAGCAGTTCTTC. Translation: CASSENNGGGSYNEQFF.

This clone was recorded a few times. V gene TRBV7-9 combines with J gene TRBJ2-3, with D possibly being TRBD2 (6 bases). The ends were cut back, 3 bases at V and 4 bases at J, with 8 bases in the middle. Germline V CDR1 and CDR2: SEHNR, FQNEAQ (reference sequence). This CDR3 has 13 amino acids. The CDR3 protein is CASSFGGSDTQYF. CDR3 DNA: TGTGCCAGCAGCTTCGGAGGGTCAGATACGCAGTATTTT.

The CDR3 region has the DNA TGTGCCAGCAGCCCGGGGGCCGACTATGGCTACACCTTC. The encoded protein is CASSPGADYGYTF. The V gene is TRBV6-5, the J gene TRBJ1-2, with a weak D call TRBD1 (6 bases). V lost 6 bases, J lost 3 bases, and 11 bases lay in between. CDR1 and CDR2 from the germline V gene are MNHEY and SVGAGI. The length of the CDR3 is 13 residues.

V is TRBV7-6 and J is TRBJ2-7, with 7 bases lining up with TRBD1. The CDR3 is 14 amino acids. With 5 bases clipped from V and 6 bases from J, the junction kept 10 bases outside the gene matches. CDR1 SGHVS and CDR2 FNYEAQ come from the germline V gene. CDR3 protein: CASSNRQGFGEQYF. The CDR3 DNA reads TGTGCCAGCAGCAATCGACAGGGTTTTGGCGAGCAGTACTTC.

This clone has only a few counts. The chain carries TRBV5-6 and TRBJ1-1; 9 bases match TRBD1. V lost 4 bases to trimming and J lost 1 base; unmatched junction nucleotides: 5. CDR3 length: 15 amino acids. Germline CDR1 is SGHDT and CDR2 is YYEEEE. The CDR3: CASSPYRGPNTEAFF. The CDR3 bases are TGTGCCAGCAGCCCCTACAGGGGGCCGAACACTGAAGCTTTCTTT. Looking up the rest from reference TRBV5-6 and TRBJ1-1 gives the full variable domain: DAGVTQSPTHLIKTRGQQVTLRCSPKSGHDTVSWYQQALGQGPQFIFQYYEEEERQRGNFPDRFSGHQFPNYSSELNVNALLLGDSALYLCASSPYRGPNTEAFFGQGTRLTVV.

CDR3 sequence (DNA): TGTGCCAGCAGCCCCCGACAGGATCGTGGCTACACCTTC. Its translation: CASSPRQDRGYTF. The J gene is TRBJ1-2, the V gene TRBV6-5, with TRBD1 as a possible D gene (6 bases). The CDR3 is made up of 13 amino acids. V was trimmed by 6 bases and J by 7 bases, leaving 15 bases between them. Germline V CDR1 and CDR2: MNHEY, SVGAGI.

The chain carries TRBV19 and TRBJ2-7, with 9 positions matching TRBD2. The CDR3 is 17 residues long. The germline V gene has CDR1 LNHDA and CDR2 SQIVND (reference sequence). The V segment lost 6 bases and the J segment 2 bases; nucleotides outside the gene matches: 14. CDR3 residues: CASSPREGTTNPYEQYF. DNA for the CDR3: TGTGCCAGTAGCCCGCGGGAGGGGACCACCAACCCCTACGAGCAGTACTTC.

This rearrangement joins TRBV19 to TRBJ2-2; D is ambiguous. There are 14 residues in the CDR3. V shed 7 bases and J shed 7 bases, with 16 bases lying between them. Germline CDR1 reads LNHDA; CDR2 reads SQIVND (reference sequence). The chain's CDR3 is CASNVGLRVGELFF. CDR3 sequence (DNA): TGTGCCAGTAACGTCGGTCTGCGCGTCGGGGAGCTGTTTTTT.

The gene calls are TRBV25-1 and TRBJ1-1, with a possible D match to TRBD1 (5 bases). Germline CDR1 MGHDK, CDR2 SYGVNS. The CDR3 has 15 residues. V was clipped by 5 bases and J by 4 bases, with 17 bases between them. CDR3 residues: CASSPSAGQGTEAFF. The DNA for the CDR3 is TGTGCCAGCAGTCCCTCGGCAGGGCAAGGCACTGAAGCTTTCTTT.

The chain couples TRBV19 to TRBJ1-2; D remains unclear. V was cut by 2 bases and J by 2 bases, with 9 bases left in between. CDR1 is LNHDA, CDR2 SQIVND, per germline (reference sequence). The CDR3 is 14 amino acids. The CDR3 loop reads CASSIRAGNYGYTF. In DNA form, the CDR3 reads TGTGCCAGTAGTATAAGGGCAGGAAACTATGGCTACACCTTC.

The chain employs TRBV7-9 and TRBJ2-7, with unresolved D. The germline gives CDR1 SEHNR, CDR2 FQNEAQ (reference sequence). V was trimmed by 0 bases and J by 3 bases, leaving 6 bases between them. The CDR3 extends over 13 amino acids. CDR3 DNA sequence: TGTGCCAGCAGCTTAGCCACACGCTACGAGCAGTACTTC. It codes for CASSLATRYEQYF. Together with reference TRBV7-9 and TRBJ2-7, the CDR3 gives the full variable domain: DTGVSQNPRHKITKRGQNVTFRCDPISEHNRLYWYRQTLGQGPEFLTYFQNEAQLEKSRLLSDRFSAERPKGSFSTLEIQRTEQGDSAMYLCASSLATRYEQYFGPGTRLTVT.

The V call is TRBV7-2, the J call TRBJ2-7; the match to TRBD2 covers 7 bases. The germline V gene encodes CDR1 SGHTA and CDR2 FQGNSA. This CDR3 comprises 14 residues. V trimming: 4 bases; J trimming: 2 bases; junction bases outside the gene matches: 5. In DNA, the CDR3 is TGTGCCAGCAGCTCAAACAGCGGGACCTACGAGCAGTACTTC. It specifies CASSSNSGTYEQYF.

The chain employs TRBV28 and TRBJ2-1, with 14 nucleotides matching TRBD2. J gave up 9 bases and V 5 bases, and 6 bases lay outside the gene matches. This CDR3 comprises 15 residues. Germline V CDR1 and CDR2: MDHEN, SYDVKM. The CDR3 nucleotides are TGTGCCAGCAGTCCCTGGACTAGCGGGAGGAGTGAGCAGTTCTTC. Amino acid sequence: CASSPWTSGRSEQFF. Drawing the rest from reference TRBV28 and TRBJ2-1, the complete variable domain is DVKVTQSSRYLVKRTGEKVFLECVQDMDHENMFWYRQDPGLGLRLIYFSYDVKMKEKGDIPEGYSVSREKKERFSLILESASTNQTSMYLCASSPWTSGRSEQFFGPGTRLTVL.

This clone was seen more than once but under ten times. The chain joins TRBV7-9 to TRBJ1-2; TRBD1 aligns across 7 bases. The CDR3 contains 17 residues. The germline gives CDR1 SEHNR, CDR2 FQNEAQ (reference sequence). Unmatched junction bases numbered 16, after V lost 7 bases and J lost 2 bases. This chain's CDR3 is CASTGIRDSRRNYGYTF. The CDR3 DNA sequence: TGTGCCAGCACCGGAATCCGGGACAGTAGGAGAAACTATGGCTACACCTTC.

The gene calls are TRBV6-6 and TRBJ2-4, with D possibly being TRBD2 (5 bases). V lost 8 bases and J lost 3, with 14 bases in between. The V gene's germline CDR1 is MNHNY and CDR2 SVGAGI (reference sequence). The CDR3 totals 14 residues. The CDR3 region has the DNA TGTGCCAGCTGCTTGGCCAGCGGCAAAAACATTCAGTACTTC. Protein sequence: CASCLASGKNIQYF.

This clone was counted between two and nine times. The chain combines TRBV2 with TRBJ2-1; D is perhaps TRBD1 (6 bases). Trimming stripped 7 bases from V and 5 bases from J, with 15 bases between. Germline CDR1 is SNHLY and CDR2 is FYNNEI. CDR3 length: 14 residues. CDR3 in amino acids: CASNPDRVNNEQFF. CDR3 DNA sequence: TGTGCCAGCAACCCGGACAGAGTTAACAATGAGCAGTTCTTC. The whole variable domain, remainder taken from reference TRBV2 and TRBJ2-1, is EPEVTQTPSHQVTQMGQEVILRCVPISNHLYFYWYRQILGQKVEFLVSFYNNEISEKSEIFDDQFSVERPDGSNFTLKIRSTKLEDSAMYFCASNPDRVNNEQFFGPGTRLTVL.

This clone was recorded only once. The chain is built from TRBV7-9 and TRBJ1-1; D gene unclear. The germline V and J ends were trimmed by 2 bases and 1 base, with 5 bases remaining between them. Germline V lookup: CDR1 SEHNR, CDR2 FQNEAQ (reference sequence). CDR3 length: 13 amino acids. This CDR3 reads CASSLSENTEAFF. The CDR3 region has the DNA TGTGCCAGCAGCTTAAGTGAGAACACTGAAGCTTTCTTT.

The chain has TRBV5-1 and TRBJ2-3; D might be TRBD2 (6 bases). Germline-derived CDR1 and CDR2 are SGHRS and YFSETQ. V was clipped by 4 bases and J by 2 bases, with 14 bases between them. This CDR3 spans 15 amino acids. CDR3 coding DNA: TGCGCCAGCAGCCCGATCGCGGGGATCACAGATACGCAGTATTTT. Protein sequence: CASSPIAGITDTQYF.